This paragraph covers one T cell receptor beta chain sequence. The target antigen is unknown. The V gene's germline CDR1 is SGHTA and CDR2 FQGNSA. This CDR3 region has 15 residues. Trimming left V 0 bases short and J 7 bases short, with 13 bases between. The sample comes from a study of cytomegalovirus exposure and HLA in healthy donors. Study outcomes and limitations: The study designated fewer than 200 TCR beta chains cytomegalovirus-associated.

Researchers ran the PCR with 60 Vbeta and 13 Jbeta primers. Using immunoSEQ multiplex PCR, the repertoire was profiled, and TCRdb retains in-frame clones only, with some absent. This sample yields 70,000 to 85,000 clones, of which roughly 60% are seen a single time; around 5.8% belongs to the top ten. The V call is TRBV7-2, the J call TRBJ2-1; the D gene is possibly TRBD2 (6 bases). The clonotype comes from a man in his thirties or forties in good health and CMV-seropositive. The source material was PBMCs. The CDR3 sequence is CASSLAGGGTNEQFF. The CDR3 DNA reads TGTGCCAGCAGCTTAGCGGGAGGCGGGACTAATGAGCAGTTCTTC. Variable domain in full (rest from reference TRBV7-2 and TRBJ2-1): GAGVSQSPSNKVTEKGKDVELRCDPISGHTALYWYRQSLGQGLEFLIYFQGNSAPDKSGLPSDRFSAERTGGSVSTLTIQRTQQEDSAVYLCASSLAGGGTNEQFFGPGTRLTVL.